This T cell receptor (beta chain) was identified during a study of cytomegalovirus exposure and HLA in healthy donors (dated by TCRdb to about 2017). Notes on the research overall: In an earlier analysis of approximately 500 of the donors, 276 Gb of sequence data and 100 million or so unique TCR beta sequences from about 180 million T cells were reported. An early release covering 500 to 750 HLA-typed donors comprised approximately 290 gigabases of sequencing data and 65 million to 100 million unique TCR sequences. The genetic ancestry cluster associated with self-reported Caucasian donors included 80% to 90% of the roughly 400 genotyped donors. The study aimed to test whether cataloging public T cell receptors could reveal signatures of past pathogen exposure. The study profiled the T cell repertoires of fewer than 850 subjects by immunosequencing and related them to cytomegalovirus serostatus. Besides the first cohort of 550 to 750 subjects, a separate validation cohort made up of 95 to 150 different subjects was used. To predict cytomegalovirus infection status, the study combined high-throughput TCR immunosequencing, statistical association of individual TCRs with disease status, and machine learning. In a later analysis, previously published TCR beta repertoires from about 640 donors were re-analyzed and high-resolution HLA genotyping was added so that TCR occurrence patterns could be studied. Rather than drawing on any new phenotypic data, the later analysis identified candidate immune exposures from TCR beta sequences and the way those sequences occurred across donors. An earlier analysis of fewer than 750 of the donors used high-throughput TCR beta sequencing to judge whether each TCR beta V gene segment behaved as functional or pseudogenic. Donor age, sex, ethnicity and CMV serostatus were collected together with the repertoire data. Genome-wide SNP genotypes for about three fifths of the roughly 700 donors were used in a later genetic analysis, which treated that subset as a discovery cohort. All discovery cohort repertoires had been generated on a single sequencing platform. Class I and class II HLA loci were covered by the typing at four-digit resolution. Typing coverage varied by locus: about 629-630 donors for A, B, C, DRB1 and DQB1; roughly 520 for DQA1; over 600 for DPA1; approximately 470 for DPB1. A handful of DR-DQ haplotypes were treated as single units for association and clustering because of strong linkage in the cohort. Across roughly 420 genotyped donors of the cohort, an average of about 200,000 unique TCR beta nucleotide sequences per donor were sequenced, and 15% to 20% of those sequences were non-productive. Overall study results and their limits: A later analysis associated 16,951 TCR beta sequences with specific HLA alleles at a false discovery rate of 0.05. Correlated functional status among segregating V segments might reflect linkage disequilibrium, but an unknown experimental factor could not be ruled out. Because HLA typing was missing for some donors at each locus, association tests included only the typed subset. For the cohort, immune exposure information was limited to CMV serostatus. Assigning TCR associations to individual alleles was difficult when HLA alleles, especially DR and DQ, strongly co-occurred. Most TCR sequences were seen in very few donors, while some public TCRs were found in many individuals. This cohort had only TCR beta chains sequenced, and the lack of alpha or paired-chain data limited which features could be detected. A further reported finding was that TCR beta sequences accurately predicted the HLA-A and HLA-B alleles for most subjects in the first cohort. In a later genetic analysis, fewer N-insertions in productive TCRs were reported among donors in an Asian-associated ancestry cluster than the roughly 700-donor mean. The classifier was reported to diagnose cytomegalovirus status with high specificity and sensitivity in both the original cohort and the validation cohort. In a later analysis, TCR association rates were found to vary across HLA loci, with the most associated TCRs seen for DRB1 alleles and the fewest for HLA-C alleles. The earlier analysis of fewer than 750 of the donors excluded 15 to 20 rarely observed V segments, including chromosome 9 orphons, because counts were too low. Because the 87-base-pair reads could not distinguish some IMGT-functional V segments, including TRBV6-2 and TRBV6-3, those segments were excluded. According to a later analysis, most CMV-associated TCR beta chains appeared to be HLA-restricted, and the HLA associations seemed to be driven largely by CMV exposure. A group of highly shared sequence variants was considered likely to be a technical artifact of the sequencing pipeline. A later analysis reported that several top co-occurrence clusters appeared linked to parvovirus B19, influenza, CMV and Epstein-Barr virus. Three of the identified cytomegalovirus-associated TCR beta chains were confirmed in vitro to be specific for cytomegalovirus antigens. A later analysis found that HLA-associated TCR beta chains were more clonally expanded and had lower generation probabilities than equally common non-associated chains. In a later genetic analysis, a missense DCLRE1C variant was associated with V-gene and J-gene trimming of TCR beta chains, and the association was replicated in an independent cohort. According to the authors, the approach could potentially be generalized to other disease states and immunological phenotypes. Broadly in line with IMGT annotations, most TCR beta V segments showed up in productive rearrangements about 87% or about 30% of the time in an earlier analysis of around 550 of the donors. Sequencing depth was assumed to be roughly uniform across donors in the presence/absence analyses, though that assumption may not hold. In the study, approximately 160 TCR beta chains were listed as associated with cytomegalovirus.

As for this clone: The antigen it binds to is not known.

V is reduced by 8 bases and J by 5 bases, leaving a spacing of 13 bases between them. In the germline V gene, CDR1 corresponds to SNHLY and CDR2 to FYNNEI. From the cysteine through the phenylalanine, the CDR3 covers 13 amino acids. The read is trimmed to its CDR3 DNA, 39 bases read in frame from base 1. The cohort was made up of roughly 670 healthy bone marrow donors. All cohort members were sampled while nominally healthy, although unrecorded immune exposures were likely present. The donor was CMV seropositive and belonged to the group of about 290 seropositive cohort members. Each donor provided a peripheral blood sample, and peripheral blood mononuclear cells were used for TCR beta sequencing. Genomic DNA extraction from the blood cell samples was performed with the Qiagen DNeasy Blood Extraction Kit. The library was produced with the immunoSEQ multiplex PCR assay. A mixture of 60 forward primers for TCR Vbeta segments and 13 reverse primers for TCR Jbeta segments was used in the multiplex PCR. Amplification of the CDR3 region of rearranged TCR beta genes was performed with a multiplex PCR assay on genomic DNA. The Illumina HiSeq System was used to sequence the amplified TCR beta libraries as 87-base-pair reads. Per the original workflow: Across the 700 or so repertoires, a later analysis counted 80 million or so unique TCR beta chains, approximately 10 million of which were shared by at least two donors. To remove PCR and sequencing errors, raw reads were error-corrected and collapsed into unique sequences using a nearest-neighbor algorithm that merged closely related sequences. V, D and J gene segments were assigned by aligning CDR3 sequences to IMGT reference sequences. For a sequence to be retained, at least a six-nucleotide match to both a V gene segment and a J gene segment was required. A rearrangement counted as productive if the CDR3 had no stop codons and remained in frame with V and J, and every other rearrangement counted as non-productive. CDR3 was defined according to IMGT convention as the region running from the second conserved V-encoded cysteine to the conserved J-encoded phenylalanine. The earlier analysis of 587 of the donors excluded sequences that lacked an unambiguous match to a single V gene segment. An earlier analysis of almost 600 of the donors classified V segments as functional when productive rearrangements were above 56.7% and as segregating when the standard deviation between donors was above 5%. A statistical classification framework was built to diagnose cytomegalovirus status from the catalog of TCR beta chain sequences. In a later analysis, V and J genes were assigned by comparing TCR nucleotide sequences against IMGT/GENE-DB human TR gene sequences. A later analysis assigned CDR3 sequences and most-parsimonious VDJ recombination scenarios with the TCRdist pipeline. In a later analysis, every TCR beta chain was defined by the combination of its CDR3 amino acid sequence and its V-gene family, and reads without a unique V-gene family were dropped. As a way to deal with suspected cross-contamination and a sequencing artifact, a later analysis dropped over 550 nucleotide sequences that were highly shared and had low generation probability. For each public chain, a later analysis derived a clonal expansion index from normalized ranks of inferred template counts within each repertoire. In a later analysis, generation probabilities were computed using a VDJ recombination model fitted to out-of-frame rearrangements, and the results were checked against IGoR. In a later analysis, TCR-TCR, TCR-HLA and TCR-CMV co-occurrence was scored with hypergeometric tests, and a repertoire-size bias correction was applied to TCR pairs. To estimate false discovery rates, a later analysis permuted the HLA or CMV assignments 20 times. In a later analysis, co-occurring TCRs were grouped using DBSCAN, and TCRdist sequence similarity was added for clustering within HLA-allele-positive subsets. Repertoires with fewer than 30,000 or more than 120,000 public chains were left out of co-occurrence clustering, as were five repertoires with anomalous nucleotide sharing. Drawn from immuneACCESS, this table holds only the in-frame rearrangements with V and J called that TCRdb kept. Clones are partly lost; checked studies trace under half to an unresolved V gene and leave the rest unexplained. V and J calls and clone size are copied from that table; D and trimming were computed from the DNA. The sample has about 120,000 clones on record. The ten most abundant clones make up around 7% of the sample.

Here the chain combines TRBV2 and TRBJ2-1, with TRBD2 tentatively as D gene (5 bases match). The sequenced sample consisted of PBMCs. The source of this sequence is a man aged 35 to 55 in good health and CMV-seropositive. The CDR3 has the sequence CASAGEINNEQFF. Here is the DNA: TGTGCCAGCGCCGGGGAGATTAACAATGAGCAGTTCTTC.